Listed below are T cell receptor beta chains from one sample, sequenced in a study of shared clonotypes between healthy human individuals. The protocol was immunoSEQ multiplex PCR, while the TCRdb copy is restricted to in-frame clones and leaves out a portion. The sample yields 950,000 to 1,100,000 clones, 75% to 85% seen once. The source material was memory CD4+ T cells from PBMCs. These receptors were obtained from a man aged 18 to 29 in good health. Some clones in this sample may be carry-over from other donors' samples. Both conserved end residues are part of each CDR3. The D gene is left open where the match is weak. Expanded clones are given a class, and other clones once, few, many or no size at all.

clone size	V gene	D gene	J gene	CDR3 DNA	CDR3 protein
NA	TRBV10-1	TRBD2	TRBJ2-2	TGCGCCAGCAGTGAGTCCGTCGGGAGGGGAGAAGGCACCGGGGAGCTGTTTTTT	CASSESVGRGEGTGELFF
NA	TRBV29-1	NA	TRBJ1-1	TGCAGCGTCCCCGGGACGTTGGCTGAAGCTTTCTTT	CSVPGTLAEAFF
NA	TRBV10-1	TRBD2	TRBJ2-2	TGCGCCAGCAGGGGGGTCGGGAGGGGGAGTGGGGAGCTGTTTTTT	CASRGVGRGSGELFF
NA	TRBV7-3	NA	TRBJ2-3	TGTGCCAGCAGCACCCGAAAAGGCACAGATACGCAGTATTTT	CASSTRKGTDTQYF
NA	TRBV7-2	TRBD2	TRBJ2-7	TGTGCCAGCAGCCCACAAGGGACTAGCGGATACGAGCAGTACTTC	CASSPQGTSGYEQYF
NA	TRBV2	NA	TRBJ1-5	TGTGCCAGCAGTGGTGCAGGCAATCAGCCCCAGCATTTT	CASSGAGNQPQHF
once	TRBV4-3	NA	TRBJ2-4	TGCGCCAGCAGCGAGGAGGGGGGCAGGGGAAACATTCAGTACTTC	CASSEEGGRGNIQYF
NA	TRBV6-1	NA	TRBJ1-1	TGTGCCAGCAGCCCCGGGTATGTCGACACTGAAGCTTTCTTT	CASSPGYVDTEAFF
once	TRBV28	NA	TRBJ2-5	TGTGCCAGCAGGCCGGAGTCACGGGAGACCCAGTACTTC	CASRPESRETQYF
NA	TRBV10-3	TRBD1	TRBJ2-1	TGTGCCATCAGTGAGTCTTCGGGACAGCACAATGAGCAGTTCTTC	CAISESSGQHNEQFF
once	TRBV7-8	NA	TRBJ1-1	TGTGCCAGCAGCTTAGTCGTTTATACTGAAGCTTTCTTT	CASSLVVYTEAFF
NA	TRBV28	TRBD1	TRBJ1-4	TGTGCCAGCAGCCGACCCGACAGGGTACATAATGAAAAACTGTTTTTT	CASSRPDRVHNEKLFF
NA	TRBV10-2	NA	TRBJ2-7	TGCGCCAGCAAGGGTGCCTCCTACGAGCAGTACTTC	CASKGASYEQYF
few	TRBV5-4	NA	TRBJ2-3	TGTGCCAGCAGCTCACGCTCGGGGCCCACAGATACGCAGTATTTT	CASSSRSGPTDTQYF
few	TRBV11-2	NA	TRBJ2-7	TGTGCCAGCAGCCCGGCCCCCCTTTTACGGGGTGGGTCCTACGAGCAGTACTTC	CASSPAPLLRGGSYEQYF
NA	TRBV27	TRBD1	TRBJ1-5	TGTGCCAGCAGGGTAACAGGGGGACAGCCCCAGCATTTT	CASRVTGGQPQHF
NA	TRBV9	NA	TRBJ2-7	TGTGCCAGCAGCGCTAGACAGGAAACCTACGAGCAGTACTTC	CASSARQETYEQYF
NA	TRBV14	NA	TRBJ1-1	TGTGCCAGCAGCCCACAACGGGGTGTCACTGAAGCTTTCTTT	CASSPQRGVTEAFF
NA	TRBV9	NA	TRBJ2-3	TGTGCCAGCAGCGTAGGCCACGCGGAAGTTACGCAGTATTTT	CASSVGHAEVTQYF
many	TRBV12-5	NA	TRBJ2-1	TGTGCTAGTGGTTTGGATTCGAGGCTAGCAGTGTTCGGTTACAATGAGCAGTTCTTC	CASGLDSRLAVFGYNEQFF
NA	TRBV4-2	NA	TRBJ2-1	TGTGCCAGCAGCCGATCCGGACGGGGCAATGAGCAGTTCTTC	CASSRSGRGNEQFF
many	TRBV5-6	NA	TRBJ2-7	TGTGCCAGCAGCTCGCTTACTAGGGACTCCTACGAGCAGTACTTC	CASSSLTRDSYEQYF
NA	TRBV7-9	NA	TRBJ1-1	TGTGCCAGCAGTTCGAACAGGGCCGGGGCTGAAGCTTTCTTT	CASSSNRAGAEAFF
NA	TRBV30	TRBD1	TRBJ1-1	TGTGCCTGGAATGACAGGGACGCTGAAGCTTTCTTT	CAWNDRDAEAFF
NA	TRBV9	NA	TRBJ2-7	TGTGCCAGCAGCGTATCCCCCCGCGACGAGCAGTACTTC	CASSVSPRDEQYF
NA	TRBV30	NA	TRBJ2-5	TGTGCCTGGAGTGGCGTTAGTCGGGGGGCTCAAGAGACCCAGTACTTC	CAWSGVSRGAQETQYF
few	TRBV11-3	TRBD2	TRBJ2-1	TGTGCCAGCAGCTTTCATAGCGGGAGGAGCTCCTACAATGAGCAGTTCTTC	CASSFHSGRSSYNEQFF
NA	TRBV4-1	NA	TRBJ2-7	TGCGCCAGCAGCCAAGATGACCGGGAGTTGTACGAGCAGTACTTC	CASSQDDRELYEQYF
once	TRBV2	TRBD1	TRBJ2-2	TGTGCCAGCCAAGAGGGACAGAGAACCGGGGAGCTGTTTTTT	CASQEGQRTGELFF
NA	TRBV30	TRBD2	TRBJ2-1	TGTGCCTGGAGTCTCGGACTAGCGGGAACGAATGAGCAGTTCTTC	CAWSLGLAGTNEQFF
many	TRBV18	TRBD1	TRBJ1-4	TGTGCCAGCTCCTCGGGACAGGGGGAAGGAAAACTGTTTTTT	CASSSGQGEGKLFF
NA	TRBV29-1	TRBD1	TRBJ2-3	TGCAGGGTTGGGGACAGGGTAACAGATACGCAGTATTTT	CRVGDRVTDTQYF
NA	TRBV28	TRBD2	TRBJ2-7	TGTGCCAGCAGTTCCTTCTCGTCCAGCGGGAGCTACGAGCAGTACTTC	CASSSFSSSGSYEQYF
NA	TRBV7-7	TRBD1	TRBJ2-2	TGTGCCAGCAGCTTAGTTACAGGGGGCCCCGGGGAGCTGTTTTTT	CASSLVTGGPGELFF
NA	TRBV28	NA	TRBJ2-1	TGTGCCAGCAGTCTAACTAGTACGCAGTTCTTC	CASSLTSTQFF
few	TRBV5-3	NA	TRBJ2-7	TGTGACCACTTGTGGCCCTACGAGCAGTACTTC	CDHLWPYEQYF
once	TRBV28	NA	TRBJ1-2	TGTGCCAGCAGGTTACAGACCTATGGCTACACCTTC	CASRLQTYGYTF
few	TRBV7-9	TRBD1	TRBJ2-3	TGTGCCAGCGAACTCGGGGCAGGGGGTTTAGATACGCAGTATTTT	CASELGAGGLDTQYF
NA	TRBV30	NA	TRBJ2-5	TGTGCCTGGACGGTGGACAGCCTCGCCGAGACCCAGTACTTC	CAWTVDSLAETQYF
NA	TRBV6-5	NA	TRBJ1-2	TGTGCCAGCAGTTCGAAGGGAGCCGGCTACACCTTC	CASSSKGAGYTF
NA	TRBV7-3	NA	TRBJ1-1	TGTGCCAGCAGCTTACACCCCTCAACTGAAGCTTTCTTT	CASSLHPSTEAFF
NA	TRBV28	TRBD2	TRBJ2-1	TGTGCCAGCTCTAGCGGGAGGGCTAATGAGCAGTTCTTC	CASSSGRANEQFF
NA	TRBV15	TRBD2	TRBJ2-1	TGTGCCACCAGCAGGGCAGCGGGAATCTACAATGAGCAGTTCTTC	CATSRAAGIYNEQFF
NA	TRBV7-9	NA	TRBJ2-7	TGTGCCAGCAGCTTCGTGGGCGAGCAGTACTTC	CASSFVGEQYF
once	TRBV5-8	NA	TRBJ2-2	TGTGCCAGCAGCTTGCCTGGCGGGGAGCTGTTTTTT	CASSLPGGELFF
few	TRBV21-1	NA	TRBJ2-3	TGTGCCAGCGTTGGGACTAGCGGGAGGTCTGATACGCAGTATTTT	CASVGTSGRSDTQYF
NA	TRBV11-2	NA	TRBJ2-7	TGTGCCAGCAGCCCCTTTGGTGTCTACGAGCAGTACTTC	CASSPFGVYEQYF
NA	TRBV12-5	TRBD1	TRBJ1-2	TGTGCTAGTGGTTTGACAGGACAGGGAAGGGGGTATGGCTACACCTTC	CASGLTGQGRGYGYTF
NA	TRBV5-1	NA	TRBJ2-1	TGCGCCACCCACCTCGGGGGTCTCACCCCGTACAATGAGCAGTTCTTC	CATHLGGLTPYNEQFF
NA	TRBV5-4	TRBD2	TRBJ2-2	TGTGCCAGCAGGCCCGGGACTAGCGGTTTTACCGGGGAGCTGTTTTTT	CASRPGTSGFTGELFF
NA	TRBV4-2	NA	TRBJ2-6	TGTGCCAGCAGCCAAGATCCCGTCTCTGGGGCCAACGTCCTGACTTTC	CASSQDPVSGANVLTF
NA	TRBV18	NA	TRBJ2-3	TGTGCCAGCTCACCACCGGCGGGGACAGACCAAGCAGATACGCAGTATTTT	CASSPPAGTDQADTQYF